Shown below are 22 T cell receptor beta chains from a single sample sequenced in a study of OX40 agonist ivuxolimab in advanced cancers. Receptor libraries were prepared by the immunoSEQ multiplex PCR assay. The source is immuneACCESS, and TCRdb retained only in-frame sequences with V and J called. Part of the clones is not carried over; for the studies checked, unresolved V genes explain less than half of this, and the remainder is unexplained. The sample table holds some 45,000 clones, of which under 90% were seen once. Roughly 23% of the sample goes to the ten largest clones. The sample in question was CD4+ or CD8+ T cells sorted from blood, obtained in a trial of the OX40 agonist ivuxolimab. These receptor sequences come from an adult with an advanced solid tumor such as melanoma, head and neck, liver or kidney cancer.

The chain employs TRBV19 and TRBJ1-2; D is unresolved. Trimming cost V 3 bases and J 4 bases, with 12 bases left between them. Germline values: CDR1 LNHDA, CDR2 SQIVND (reference sequence). The CDR3 has 14 amino acids. The chain's CDR3 is CASSISGSPYGYTF. For the CDR3, the DNA is TGTGCCAGTAGTATTTCGGGCAGCCCCTATGGCTACACCTTC.

The table lists this clone with a few counts. V gene TRBV19 combines with J gene TRBJ1-5; D gene uncertain. In germline, CDR1 is LNHDA, CDR2 SQIVND (reference sequence). Between the trimmed V and J ends, which lost 1 base and 2 bases, there was a span of 9 bases. This CDR3 spans 15 amino acids. The CDR3 protein is CASSIVSGGNQPQHF. Here the CDR3 DNA reads TGTGCCAGTAGTATAGTTTCAGGAGGCAATCAGCCCCAGCATTTT. Looking up the rest from reference TRBV19 and TRBJ1-5 gives the full variable domain: DGGITQSPKYLFRKEGQNVTLSCEQNLNHDAMYWYRQDPGQGLRLIYYSQIVNDFQKGDIAEGYSVSREKKESFPLTVTSAQKNPTAFYLCASSIVSGGNQPQHFGDGTRLSIL.

The DNA of the CDR3 is TGTGCCAGCAGCTGGGGCTATGGCTACACCTTC. Translation gives CASSWGYGYTF. V gene TRBV7-9 combines with J gene TRBJ1-2; D is uncertain. Trimming left V 4 bases short and J 4 bases short, with 4 bases between. CDR3 length equals 11 residues. Germline CDR1 SEHNR, CDR2 FQNEAQ (reference sequence).

This clone was detected a few times. The chain couples TRBV30 to TRBJ1-3; D unresolved. The germline CDR1 and CDR2 sequences are GTSNPN and SVGIG (reference sequence). The CDR3 is 14 amino acids. V gave up 2 bases and J gave up 0 bases, with 8 bases separating them. The CDR3 DNA is TGTGCCTGGAGTTCGCGGTACTCTGGAAACACCATATATTTT. Protein sequence: CAWSSRYSGNTIYF.

V gene TRBV4-3 combines with J gene TRBJ2-7, with 15 bases identical to TRBD2. Trimming cost V 1 base and J 3 bases; bases outside gene matches: 1. Germline V gives CDR1 LGHNA, CDR2 YSLEER. This CDR3 region has 16 residues. In nucleotides, the CDR3 is TGCGCCAGCAGCCAAGGGGGACTAGCGGGAGGCTACGAGCAGTACTTC. Translating it yields CASSQGGLAGGYEQYF.

The V call is TRBV28, the J call TRBJ1-2; D possibly corresponds to TRBD1 (6 bases). The V end lost 5 bases, the J end lost 3 bases, and 19 bases lay between the germline ends. The CDR3 totals 16 residues. Germline CDR1 MDHEN, CDR2 SYDVKM. CDR3 residues: CASSLTPGAGDYGYTF. CDR3 bases: TGTGCCAGCAGTCTCACCCCAGGGGCGGGGGACTATGGCTACACCTTC.

V usage is TRBV7-8 and J usage is TRBJ1-5; TRBD1 agrees at 8 bases. The CDR3 runs 14 residues. V trimming: 5 bases; J trimming: 6 bases; junction bases outside the gene matches: 6. The germline gives CDR1 SGHVS, CDR2 FQNEAQ. CDR3 protein: CASSLGQGVQPQHF. The CDR3 coding sequence is TGTGCCAGCAGCCTAGGACAGGGTGTTCAGCCCCAGCATTTT.

CDR3 coding DNA: TGTGCCAGTAGTATGACACGGATGCAAGAGACCCAGTACTTC. It encodes CASSMTRMQETQYF. The chain has TRBV19 and TRBJ2-5; D remains ambiguous. The CDR3 is 14 amino acids. Trimming shortened V by 3 bases and J by 2 bases, and 10 bases separated the two germline ends. Germline CDR1 is LNHDA and CDR2 is SQIVND (reference sequence).

This clone occurred once. The CDR3: CASSVGGNQPQHF. In DNA, the CDR3 is TGTGCCAGCAGTGTAGGGGGAAATCAGCCCCAGCATTTT. The gene calls are TRBV25-1 and TRBJ1-5, with D maybe TRBD1 (6 bases). This CDR3 is built from 13 residues. Trimming took off 4 bases at V and 4 bases at J, with 8 bases between the two ends. The V gene's germline CDR1 is MGHDK and CDR2 SYGVNS. Drawing the rest from reference TRBV25-1 and TRBJ1-5, the complete variable domain is EADIYQTPRYLVIGTGKKITLECSQTMGHDKMYWYQQDPGMELHLIHYSYGVNSTEKGDLSSESTVSRIRTEHFPLTLESARPSHTSQYLCASSVGGNQPQHFGDGTRLSIL.

CDR3 amino acids: CASSLSVSPSSYEQYF. CDR3 nucleotide sequence: TGTGCCAGCAGTCTCTCCGTAAGCCCTAGCTCCTACGAGCAGTACTTC. V gene TRBV27 combines with J gene TRBJ2-7; D is unresolved. Germline assignment: CDR1 MNHEY and CDR2 SMNVEV (reference sequence). The CDR3 consists of 16 residues. V was cut by 5 bases and J by 0 bases, with 17 bases left in between.

J is TRBJ2-2 and V is TRBV2, with 9 bases identical to TRBD2. Germline trimming cut 6 bases from V and 1 base from J; bases unmatched to any gene: 9. The CDR3 consists of 17 residues. Germline CDR1 is SNHLY and CDR2 is FYNNEI. The CDR3 region is CASSPTASGVNTGELFF. CDR3 bases: TGTGCCAGCAGCCCCACGGCTAGCGGGGTGAACACCGGGGAGCTGTTTTTT.

The chain couples TRBV4-3 to TRBJ1-1, with a tentative D call TRBD1 (5 bases). Germline V gene lookup returns CDR1 LGHNA and CDR2 YSLEER. The CDR3 totals 14 residues. V lost 1 base to trimming and J lost 6 bases, with 12 bases between them. The CDR3 protein is CASSQGSGRPEAFF. CDR3 sequence (DNA): TGCGCCAGCAGCCAAGGGTCAGGGCGGCCTGAAGCTTTCTTT.

The chain uses TRBV27 and TRBJ1-6; the match to TRBD1 covers 7 bases. This CDR3 region has 17 residues. Trimming removed 8 bases from V and 1 base from J; junction bases left unmatched: 11. Germline CDR1 is MNHEY and CDR2 is SMNVEV (reference sequence). The CDR3 nucleotides are TGTGCCAGCGGGGAACAGGGGATGAGGTCCTATAATTCACCCCTCCACTTT. Encoded protein: CASGEQGMRSYNSPLHF.

The V call is TRBV6-5, the J call TRBJ1-2; 8 nucleotides agree with TRBD1. Germline values: CDR1 MNHEY, CDR2 SVGAGI. The CDR3 totals 13 residues. V dropped 6 bases and J dropped 8; count of bases not matched to a gene: 8. The DNA for the CDR3 is TGTGCCAGCAGCAACGACAGGGGTGGCGGCTACACCTTC. Amino acids: CASSNDRGGGYTF.

V is TRBV9 and J is TRBJ2-7; D uncertain. This CDR3 is 13 amino acids long. Germline V CDR1 and CDR2: SGDLS, YYNGEE. V was clipped by 0 bases and J by 6 bases, with 10 bases between them. The CDR3 is CASSVATPGEQYF. The DNA of the CDR3 is TGTGCCAGCAGCGTAGCTACTCCGGGCGAGCAGTACTTC.

V usage is TRBV29-1 and J usage is TRBJ2-4; D is ambiguous. The germline gives CDR1 SQVTM, CDR2 ANQGSEA. The CDR3 loop spans 11 amino acids. V was trimmed by 7 bases and J by 9 bases, leaving 13 bases between them. The CDR3 loop reads CSAFWEGIQYF. The CDR3 DNA sequence: TGCAGCGCTTTCTGGGAAGGCATTCAGTACTTC.

This clone was recorded only once. The chain recombines TRBV5-1 with TRBJ2-1, with 14 positions matching TRBD2. V was clipped by 4 bases and J by 2 bases; unmatched bases: 2. The CDR3 runs 16 residues. CDR1 SGHRS and CDR2 YFSETQ come from the germline V gene. The DNA of the CDR3 is TGCGCCAGCAGCGTGACTAGCGGGGGGGCCTACAATGAGCAGTTCTTC. Translating gives CASSVTSGGAYNEQFF.

V usage is TRBV7-2 and J usage is TRBJ2-7, with D uncertain. Trimming stripped 2 bases from V and 0 bases from J, with 8 bases between. The CDR3 consists of 14 residues. Germline assignment: CDR1 SGHTA and CDR2 FQGNSA. The CDR3 DNA sequence: TGTGCCAGCAGCTTACGGGTTTACTCCTACGAGCAGTACTTC. It codes for CASSLRVYSYEQYF.

The CDR3 here is CASSQEVGASQPYEQYF. CDR3 in DNA: TGTGCCAGCAGCCAAGAGGTGGGGGCGTCCCAACCTTACGAGCAGTACTTC. The genes are TRBV4-2 and TRBJ2-7; weak D call: TRBD1 (6 bases). Germline V gene sequence: CDR1 LGHNA, CDR2 YNFKEQ. V gave up 0 bases and J gave up 4 bases, with 19 bases separating them. This CDR3 has 17 amino acids.

The chain carries TRBV7-8 and TRBJ2-2; D is perhaps TRBD2 (6 bases). Germline V gives CDR1 SGHVS, CDR2 FQNEAQ. The CDR3 sequence is 15 residues long. The germline V and J ends were trimmed by 1 base and 5 bases, with 11 bases remaining between them. CDR3 nucleotide sequence: TGTGCCAGCAGCTTAGGAGCTAGCGAGACCGGGGAGCTGTTTTTT. Encoded protein: CASSLGASETGELFF.

This clone was recorded a few times. The V call is TRBV19, the J call TRBJ2-7, with a tentative D call TRBD1 (7 bases). Germline V lookup: CDR1 LNHDA, CDR2 SQIVND (reference sequence). The ends were cut back, 4 bases at V and 6 bases at J, with 16 bases in the middle. The CDR3 has 14 amino acids. The CDR3 sequence is CASSRTGQGLEQYF. CDR3 bases: TGTGCCAGTAGTAGGACAGGTCAGGGACTCGAGCAGTACTTC.

This clone has ten or more counts. This chain links TRBV19 with TRBJ1-1, with D unresolved. V was clipped by 5 bases and J by 0 bases, with 16 bases between them. CDR1 and CDR2 from the germline V gene are LNHDA and SQIVND (reference sequence). CDR3 length: 16 amino acids. CDR3 nucleotides: TGTGCCAGTAGTGTCGAATTGGTGCCGATGAACACTGAAGCTTTCTTT. It is translated as CASSVELVPMNTEAFF.